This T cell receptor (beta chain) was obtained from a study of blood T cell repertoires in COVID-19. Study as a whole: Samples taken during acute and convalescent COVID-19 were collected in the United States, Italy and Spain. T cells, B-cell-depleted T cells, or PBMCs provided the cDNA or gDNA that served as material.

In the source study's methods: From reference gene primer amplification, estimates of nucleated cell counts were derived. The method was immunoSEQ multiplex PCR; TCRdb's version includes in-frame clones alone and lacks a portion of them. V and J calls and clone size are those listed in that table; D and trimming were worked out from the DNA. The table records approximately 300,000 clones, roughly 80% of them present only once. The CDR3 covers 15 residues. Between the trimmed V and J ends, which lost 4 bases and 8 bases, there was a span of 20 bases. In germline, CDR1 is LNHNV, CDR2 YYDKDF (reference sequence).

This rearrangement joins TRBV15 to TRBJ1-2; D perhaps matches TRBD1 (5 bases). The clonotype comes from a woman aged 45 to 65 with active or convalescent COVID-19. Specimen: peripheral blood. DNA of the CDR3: TGTGCCACCAGCACCCCGGGACTTCGGTCGGGGGGCTACACCTTC. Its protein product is CATSTPGLRSGGYTF. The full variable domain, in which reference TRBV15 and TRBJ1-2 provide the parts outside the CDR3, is DAMVIQNPRYQVTQFGKPVTLSCSQTLNHNVMYWYQQKSSQAPKLLFHYYDKDFNNEADTPDNFQSRRPNTSFCFLDIRSPGLGDTAMYLCATSTPGLRSGGYTFGSGTRLTVV.